Listed below are T cell receptor beta chains from one sample, sequenced in a study of beta chain features in type 1 diabetes. Generated by immunoSEQ multiplex PCR, the TCRdb table keeps only in-frame clones and is missing some. Of fewer than 900,000 clones in the sample, roughly a sixth were seen once. The sequencing input was naive CD4+ T cells from blood. These receptors all stem from a woman aged 18-30 years in good health. The CDR3 runs from the conserved cysteine through the conserved F or W. Fields, in order: D gene, V gene, clone size, J gene, CDR3 protein, CDR3 DNA. D genes are given only for firm matches. Clone size is stated in some rows and not others, as once, few, many or a class when expanded.

TRBD1	TRBV7-2	few	TRBJ2-1	CASSLLQGAYYNEQFF	TGTGCCAGCAGCTTATTACAGGGGGCTTACTACAATGAGCAGTTCTTC
-	TRBV7-2	-	TRBJ2-7	CASSLWGSSYEQYF	TGTGCCAGCAGCTTGTGGGGAAGCTCCTACGAGCAGTACTTC
TRBD2	TRBV5-1	few	TRBJ2-3	CASKWGGTTDTQYF	TGCGCCAGCAAGTGGGGGGGAACCACAGATACGCAGTATTTT
-	TRBV9	-	TRBJ1-1	CASSGRNPPNTEAFF	TGTGCCAGCAGCGGACGCAACCCCCCGAACACTGAAGCTTTCTTT
-	TRBV18	few	TRBJ2-5	CASSPAPRETQYF	TGTGCCAGCTCACCCGCCCCCCGAGAGACCCAGTACTTC
-	TRBV18	few	TRBJ1-4	CASSQDQGIYGKLFF	TGTGCCAGCTCACAAGACCAGGGTATTTACGGAAAACTGTTTTTT
-	TRBV20-1	few	TRBJ2-7	CSASWGYEQYF	TGCAGTGCTAGCTGGGGTTACGAGCAGTACTTC
-	TRBV5-4	few	TRBJ2-2	CASSSTFGELFF	TGTGCCAGCAGCTCGACATTCGGGGAGCTGTTTTTT
TRBD2	TRBV7-9	few	TRBJ2-3	CASSLDPAGGVTDTQYF	TGTGCCAGCAGCCTCGACCCAGCGGGAGGGGTCACAGATACGCAGTATTTT
-	TRBV6-1	-	TRBJ2-5	CASRPGPRVETQYF	TGTGCCAGCAGACCGGGACCTCGGGTAGAGACCCAGTACTTC
-	TRBV7-8	few	TRBJ2-2	CASSTGGLARTGELFF	TGTGCCAGCAGCACCGGAGGGCTAGCGCGAACCGGGGAGCTGTTTTTT
TRBD2	TRBV11-2	-	TRBJ2-7	CASSRRLERGEQYF	TGTGCCAGCAGCCGACGTTTGGAGCGGGGCGAGCAGTACTTC